This T cell receptor (beta chain) is from a study of blood T cell repertoires in COVID-19. Study-level background: COVID-19 samples, acute and convalescent, were from the United States, Italy and Spain. Sources were T cells, B-cell-depleted T cells, or PBMCs; the material itself was cDNA or gDNA.

In the original workflow: Amplifying reference gene primers gave estimates of nucleated cell counts. Assay: immunoSEQ multiplex PCR; the TCRdb copy retains only in-frame clones and omits some. V and J calls and clone size are as listed in that table; D and trimming were resolved from the DNA. This sample has 150,000 to 200,000 clones, with around four fifths found just once. Seattle patients were enrolled while actively infected and followed longitudinally. The germline V and J ends were trimmed by 2 bases and 2 bases, with 11 bases remaining between them. CDR3 length equals 15 residues. From germline, CDR1 is MNHNS and CDR2 SASEGT.

The chain carries TRBV6-1 and TRBJ2-3; D unclear. Sequencing was performed on peripheral blood. The TCR comes from a woman between 65 and 79 years old with COVID-19, enrolled during active disease. CDR3 DNA: TGTGCCAGCAGTGAAAGCCCGGTTAACACAGATACGCAGTATTTT. This gives the protein CASSESPVNTDTQYF.